This TCR beta chain stems from a study of siplizumab effects on memory and regulatory T cells. Regarding the study as a whole: Confirmatory evidence of suppressive function in proliferating siplizumab-culture Tregs was not obtained. The apparent diversity of naive T cells exceeded that of memory cells, and naive T cells seemed to make a major contribution to the alloresponse.

The table came from immunoSEQ multiplex PCR; TCRdb's copy has only in-frame clones and leaves some out. Of 90,000 to 120,000 clones in the sample, 85% to 95% are singletons; the top ten hold roughly 0.62%. CDR1 and CDR2 from the germline V gene are MDHEN and SYDVKM. This CDR3 spans 15 amino acids. The ends were cut back, 6 bases at V and 4 bases at J, with 18 bases in the middle. In the case of this clone: The antigen is not known.

The source is a human donor in good health. The sequenced sample was Tregs sorted from blood. The chain recombines TRBV28 with TRBJ1-2; D ambiguous. The CDR3 here is CASRPAGPLLYGYTF. The DNA of the CDR3 is TGTGCCAGCAGACCTGCCGGGCCCCTCCTCTATGGCTACACCTTC.